Presented here are 22 T cell receptor beta chains from one specimen sequenced in a study of OX40 agonist ivuxolimab in advanced cancers. TCRdb's copy holds only in-frame clones and misses some; the assay was immunoSEQ multiplex PCR. The profile shows 65,000 to 75,000 clones, around 90% of them singletons. Sequencing used CD4+ or CD8+ T cells sorted from blood, obtained in a trial of the OX40 agonist ivuxolimab. The receptors derive from an adult with an advanced solid tumor such as melanoma, head and neck, liver or kidney cancer.

This chain's CDR3 is CASSDAGINTEAFF. In nucleotides, the CDR3 is TGCGCCAGCAGTGATGCAGGCATCAACACTGAAGCTTTCTTT. J is TRBJ1-1 and V is TRBV10-2; no reliable D call. V lost 3 bases, J lost 2 bases, and 10 bases lay in between. The CDR3 length is 14 residues. The V gene's germline CDR1 is WSHSY and CDR2 SAAADI.

The sample holds one count of this clone. This chain joins TRBV6-1 and TRBJ2-7; 11 bases fit TRBD2. This CDR3 comprises 14 residues. Germline V gene data show CDR1 as MNHNS and CDR2 as SASEGT. V shed 5 bases and J 2 bases; nucleotides not matched to a gene: 2. The CDR3 DNA reads TGTGCCAGCAGTTTAGCGGGAGGGGCCTACGAGCAGTACTTC. It yields the protein CASSLAGGAYEQYF.

The chain uses TRBV5-5 and TRBJ2-3; 14 bases match TRBD2. Germline lookup yields CDR1 SGHKS and CDR2 YYEKEE (reference sequence). The CDR3 runs 15 residues. V lost 4 bases to trimming and J lost 9 bases; unmatched junction nucleotides: 7. The CDR3 DNA reads as TGTGCCAGCAGCCTGGGGACTAGCGGGGGATTGACGCAGTATTTT. Its protein is CASSLGTSGGLTQYF.

The V call is TRBV29-1, the J call TRBJ1-4, with 7 positions matching TRBD1. CDR1 and CDR2 from the germline V gene are SQVTM and ANQGSEA. This CDR3 has 12 residues. V lost 5 bases to trimming and J lost 8 bases; unmatched junction nucleotides: 5. For the CDR3, the DNA is TGCAGCGTTCAGGGGGGCTCGGAAAAACTGTTTTTT. Residues: CSVQGGSEKLFF. Complete variable domain (other parts from reference TRBV29-1 and TRBJ1-4): SAVISQKPSRDICQRGTSLTIQCQVDSQVTMMFWYRQQPGQSLTLIATANQGSEATYESGFVIDKFPISRPNLTFSTLTVSNMSPEDSSIYLCSVQGGSEKLFFGSGTQLSVL.

The chain links TRBV30 to TRBJ1-4, with a possible D match to TRBD1 (6 bases). V was pared by 2 bases and J by 4 bases, with 14 bases between. The germline V gene encodes CDR1 GTSNPN and CDR2 SVGIG (reference sequence). The CDR3 runs to 15 residues. Here the CDR3 reads CAWSLGAGDNEKLFF. In DNA, the CDR3 is TGTGCCTGGAGTCTAGGGGCAGGGGATAATGAAAAACTGTTTTTT.

The V gene is TRBV6-5, the J gene TRBJ1-2, with D tentatively TRBD1 (5 bases). The CDR3 runs to 16 residues. Germline CDR1 MNHEY, CDR2 SVGAGI. Between the trimmed V and J ends, which lost 0 bases and 4 bases, there was a span of 15 bases. The chain's CDR3 is CASSYSVDRGFYGYTF. CDR3 nucleotides: TGTGCCAGCAGTTACTCAGTCGACAGAGGGTTCTATGGCTACACCTTC.

In regard to this clone: The same CDR3 can be traced to other DNA sequences in this sample. CDR3 residues: CAWSVRETQYF. The CDR3 DNA reads TGTGCCTGGAGTGTAAGGGAGACCCAGTACTTC. The chain uses TRBV30 and TRBJ2-5; D remains ambiguous. The V gene lost 0 bases and the J gene lost 5 bases, with 4 bases spanning the gap. From germline, CDR1 is GTSNPN and CDR2 SVGIG (reference sequence). The CDR3 totals 11 residues.

The V gene is TRBV18, the J gene TRBJ2-2, with a weak D call TRBD2 (6 bases). Germline CDR1 is KGHSH and CDR2 is LQKENI. Trimming stripped 1 base from V and 1 base from J, with 10 bases between. The CDR3 runs to 16 residues. The CDR3 spells CASSPQSGLNTGELFF. The CDR3 coding sequence is TGTGCCAGCTCACCACAAAGCGGGTTGAACACCGGGGAGCTGTTTTTT.

The chain recombines TRBV7-9 with TRBJ1-3; D unresolved. This CDR3 has 12 residues. CDR1 is SEHNR and CDR2 is FQNEAQ in the germline V gene (reference sequence). Deletions cut 5 bases from V and 4 bases from J, with 6 bases between. This CDR3 reads CASSQQGNTIYF. The DNA of the CDR3 is TGTGCCAGCAGCCAACAGGGAAACACCATATATTTT. Combining the CDR3 with reference TRBV7-9 and TRBJ1-3 gives the whole variable domain DTGVSQNPRHKITKRGQNVTFRCDPISEHNRLYWYRQTLGQGPEFLTYFQNEAQLEKSRLLSDRFSAERPKGSFSTLEIQRTEQGDSAMYLCASSQQGNTIYFGEGSWLTVV.

The chain carries TRBV4-1 and TRBJ1-2; D is ambiguous. V shed 0 bases and J shed 2 bases, with 16 bases lying between them. The CDR3 has 17 amino acids. Germline lookup yields CDR1 MGHRA and CDR2 YSYEKL. CDR3 loop: CASSQEVKVVRNYGYTF. Here the CDR3 DNA reads TGCGCCAGCAGCCAAGAAGTGAAGGTTGTCAGGAACTATGGCTACACCTTC.

This chain joins TRBV6-1 and TRBJ1-1, with D unresolved. The V gene lost 1 base and the J gene lost 2 bases, with 8 bases spanning the gap. The CDR3 is 14 residues long. The germline CDR1 and CDR2 sequences are MNHNS and SASEGT. The CDR3 nucleotides read TGTGCCAGCAGTGAAGGCGTCAGCAACACTGAAGCTTTCTTT. Protein sequence: CASSEGVSNTEAFF.

This clone has a handful of counts. The chain joins TRBV2 to TRBJ1-5; tentative D call: TRBD1 (5 bases). Germline V gives CDR1 SNHLY, CDR2 FYNNEI. V lost 6 bases and J 5 bases, leaving 11 bases between the germline ends. The CDR3 loop spans 13 amino acids. In nucleotides, the CDR3 is TGTGCCAGCAGGGGGACGGGAGATCAGCCCCAGCATTTT. Residues: CASRGTGDQPQHF.

CDR3 sequence (DNA): TGTGCCAGTAGTACCTCGGACGGGGCGAGCAATCAGCCCCAGCATTTT. Encoded protein: CASSTSDGASNQPQHF. This sequence joins TRBV19 and TRBJ1-5; weak D call: TRBD1 (5 bases). The germline V gene has CDR1 LNHDA and CDR2 SQIVND (reference sequence). CDR3 length: 16 amino acids. V was trimmed by 4 bases and J by 1 base, leaving 14 bases between them.

This clone was counted a single time. The rearrangement links TRBV5-1 to TRBJ2-2; TRBD1 aligns across 7 bases. The CDR3 consists of 16 residues. The V gene end was trimmed by 4 bases and the J gene end by 0 bases; junction bases not matched to a gene: 6. Germline V CDR1 and CDR2: SGHRS, YFSETQ. CDR3 region: CASSTGQSTNTGELFF. The CDR3, as DNA: TGCGCCAGCAGCACGGGACAGAGTACGAACACCGGGGAGCTGTTTTTT.

This clone was seen just once. V is TRBV4-1 and J is TRBJ1-6; D is undetermined. V gave up 0 bases and J gave up 3 bases, with 3 bases separating them. Per germline, CDR1 MGHRA and CDR2 YSYEKL. CDR3 length: 14 residues. As DNA, the CDR3 is TGCGCCAGCAGCCAAGATCACTATAATTCACCCCTCCACTTT. Its protein is CASSQDHYNSPLHF.

The genes are TRBV25-1 and TRBJ1-6; D perhaps matches TRBD1 (5 bases). The V and J ends lost 7 bases and 10 bases respectively, with 14 bases between them. Germline CDR1 is MGHDK and CDR2 is SYGVNS. The CDR3 consists of 13 residues. Written as DNA, the CDR3 is TGTGCCAGCACGTCAGGGTCCTGGTCACCCCTCCACTTT. Translated, it gives CASTSGSWSPLHF.

The sample holds one count of this clone. Written as DNA, the CDR3 is TGTGCCAGCAGTCGAGGACAGGCGAACACAGATACGCAGTATTTT. Amino acid sequence: CASSRGQANTDTQYF. The J gene is TRBJ2-3, the V gene TRBV6-1, with 7 bases matching TRBD1. The V gene end was trimmed by 5 bases and the J gene end by 2 bases; junction bases not matched to a gene: 7. Germline V gene data show CDR1 as MNHNS and CDR2 as SASEGT. This CDR3 is built from 15 residues.

Turning to this clone: The same CDR3 arises from other DNA sequences in this sample as well. The chain employs TRBV2 and TRBJ1-2; D not certain. CDR3 length equals 11 residues. V was cut by 3 bases and J by 5 bases, with 4 bases left in between. Germline V lookup: CDR1 SNHLY, CDR2 FYNNEI. CDR3 sequence: CASSDGYGYTF. The CDR3 coding sequence is TGTGCCAGCAGTGATGGATATGGCTACACCTTC.

The chain combines TRBV7-8 with TRBJ1-1; TRBD1 agrees at 8 bases. Losses at the gene ends were 4 bases for V and 3 bases for J; bases not matched to a gene: 7. CDR1 and CDR2 (germline): SGHVS, FQNEAQ. The CDR3 contains 15 residues. CDR3 sequence: CASSSQGARDTEAFF. DNA for the CDR3: TGTGCCAGCAGCTCCCAGGGGGCGCGGGACACTGAAGCTTTCTTT. The whole variable domain, remainder taken from reference TRBV7-8 and TRBJ1-1, is GAGVSQSPRYKVAKRGQDVALRCDPISGHVSLFWYQQALGQGPEFLTYFQNEAQLDKSGLPSDRFFAERPEGSVSTLKIQRTQQEDSAVYLCASSSQGARDTEAFFGQGTRLTVV.

V usage is TRBV6-1 and J usage is TRBJ1-1; no firm D call. This CDR3 spans 14 amino acids. Germline V gene sequence: CDR1 MNHNS, CDR2 SASEGT. With 0 bases removed from V and 2 bases from J, the gap between germline ends came to 7 bases. The CDR3 is CASSEARINTEAFF. The CDR3 DNA sequence: TGTGCCAGCAGTGAAGCGAGAATCAACACTGAAGCTTTCTTT.

The V and J genes are TRBV11-1 and TRBJ1-3, with no clear D. The CDR3 covers 14 residues. CDR1 and CDR2 from the germline V gene are SGHAT and FQDESV (reference sequence). V lost 5 bases to trimming and J lost 4 bases, with 12 bases between them. The CDR3, as DNA: TGTGCCAGCAGCAGTCTCTATGCGGGAAACACCATATATTTT. This gives the protein CASSSLYAGNTIYF.

V usage is TRBV5-4 and J usage is TRBJ1-6; 8 positions agree with TRBD1. Germline V gene data show CDR1 as SGHNT and CDR2 as YYREEE (reference sequence). CDR3 length: 14 amino acids. Trimming took 4 bases from V and 8 from J; bases not matched to a gene: 5. CDR3 residues: CASSADRGDSPLHF. CDR3 DNA: TGTGCCAGCAGCGCCGACAGGGGAGATTCACCCCTCCACTTT.